The source of this TCR beta chain is a study of cytomegalovirus exposure and HLA in healthy donors. Overall study findings and caveats: Using the classifier, cytomegalovirus status was reportedly diagnosed with high specificity and sensitivity. In vitro experiments confirmed that three CMV-associated chains were specific for CMV antigens. Investigators reported approximately 170 TCR beta chains as tied to cytomegalovirus.

Separate from the approximately 700-subject first cohort was the roughly 120-subject validation cohort, to which the donors belonged. Some clones are missing from TCRdb's copy, which holds only in-frame ones; the method was immunoSEQ multiplex PCR. The sample shows approximately 82,000 clones, about 92% of them seen only once. Germline CDR1 SGHDN, CDR2 FVKESK. There are 15 residues in the CDR3. V was cut by 1 base and J by 2 bases, with 9 bases left in between. On this clone: The target antigen is unknown.

The clonotype originates from a man aged 18 to 29 in good health and CMV-seronegative. The chain couples TRBV14 to TRBJ2-1; D may be TRBD1 (5 bases). The sequenced sample was PBMCs. The CDR3 nucleotides read TGTGCCAGCAGCCAAGGACAGCAAACCTACAATGAGCAGTTCTTC. Translating it yields CASSQGQQTYNEQFF.